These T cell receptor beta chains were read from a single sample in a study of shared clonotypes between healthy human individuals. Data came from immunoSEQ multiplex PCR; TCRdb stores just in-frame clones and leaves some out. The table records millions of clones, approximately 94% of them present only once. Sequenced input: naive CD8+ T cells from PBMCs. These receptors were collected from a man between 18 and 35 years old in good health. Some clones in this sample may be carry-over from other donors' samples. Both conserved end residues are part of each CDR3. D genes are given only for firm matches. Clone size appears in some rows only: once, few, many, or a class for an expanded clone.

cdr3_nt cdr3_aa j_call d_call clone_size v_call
TGTGCCAGCAGCCCTCGGACTAGCGGGCCTGGCACAGATACGCAGTATTTT CASSPRTSGPGTDTQYF TRBJ2-3 TRBD2 NA TRBV7-9
TGTGCCAGCTCACCACAGGGCGGGGAGCTGTTTTTT CASSPQGGELFF TRBJ2-2 NA NA TRBV18
TGTGCCAGCAGCTTAGGGACTAGCGGGCCAGCAGATACGCAGTATTTT CASSLGTSGPADTQYF TRBJ2-3 TRBD2 NA TRBV7-6
TGTGCCAGTAGTACGCTTGGGGGGTCCCGGACCGGGGAGCTGTTTTTT CASSTLGGSRTGELFF TRBJ2-2 NA NA TRBV19
TGTGCCAGCAGTTTATTCGGCTACACCTTC CASSLFGYTF TRBJ1-2 NA NA TRBV28
TGTGCCAGCAGCCCTCACACCGCGTGGGGGACAGGGGTCCTTGAGGAGACCCAGTACTTC CASSPHTAWGTGVLEETQYF TRBJ2-5 TRBD1 NA TRBV7-7
TGCGCCAGCAGTGAGCACCCGGACGGAGGGCCGGATGAGCAGTTCTTC CASSEHPDGGPDEQFF TRBJ2-1 NA NA TRBV10-2
TGTGCCAGCAGAGCAGATAATGAGCAGTTCTTC CASRADNEQFF TRBJ2-1 NA NA TRBV7-6
TGTGCCAGCAGTACCCCCCTAGCGGGAGCGGTTTGGAATGAGCAGTTCTTC CASSTPLAGAVWNEQFF TRBJ2-1 TRBD2 NA TRBV28
TGTGCCAGCAGTTTATTATCCGGGGACCCCCAGCATTTT CASSLLSGDPQHF TRBJ1-5 NA NA TRBV27
TGTGCCATCAGTGAGTCGCGGGAGGTTTACAATGAGCAGTTCTTC CAISESREVYNEQFF TRBJ2-1 TRBD2 NA TRBV10-3
TGTGCCAGCAGCGCTAGCGGGAGCCTCCTCTACGAGCAGTACTTC CASSASGSLLYEQYF TRBJ2-7 TRBD2 NA TRBV9
TGTGCCTGGAGTGTTTTCCCCCTGAGCGGTAAAAATCAGCCCCAGCATTTT CAWSVFPLSGKNQPQHF TRBJ1-5 NA NA TRBV30
TGCAGCGTTGGGGGACTAGCGGGAGGGCCCCTCAATGAGCAGTTCTTC CSVGGLAGGPLNEQFF TRBJ2-1 TRBD2 NA TRBV29-1
TGTGCCAGCAGCTCTAGGGACCCAAGGAACACCGGGGAGCTGTTTTTT CASSSRDPRNTGELFF TRBJ2-2 NA NA TRBV7-2
TGTGCCAGCAGTTACGCGCGGACTAGTCACACAGATACGCAGTATTTT CASSYARTSHTDTQYF TRBJ2-3 TRBD2 NA TRBV6-5
TGTGCCACCAGCAGAGGTGGAGGGCCCGCCTACGAGCAGTACTTC CATSRGGGPAYEQYF TRBJ2-7 NA NA TRBV15
TGTGCCAGCAGGCCGGGACACAGGGAAAACTATCCAATCACCGGGGAGCTGTTTTTT CASRPGHRENYPITGELFF TRBJ2-2 NA NA TRBV7-9
TGTGCCAGCAGCAATACAGGGGATGCTAGCTCCTACGAGCAGTACTTC CASSNTGDASSYEQYF TRBJ2-7 TRBD1 NA TRBV27
TGTGCCAGCAGCGGAACAGGGTTCCAAGAGACCCAGTACTTC CASSGTGFQETQYF TRBJ2-5 NA NA TRBV9
TGTGCCAGCAGGGGGACCAACACTGAAGCTTTCTTT CASRGTNTEAFF TRBJ1-1 NA NA TRBV11-2
TGTGCCAGCAGTTTACTTGGACAGGGGATTAGCAATCAGCCCCAGCATTTT CASSLLGQGISNQPQHF TRBJ1-5 TRBD1 NA TRBV28
TGTGCCAGCAGTGAAGTCCCTGCGGGGCTTGGCGACACTGAAGCTTTCTTT CASSEVPAGLGDTEAFF TRBJ1-1 NA NA TRBV6-1
TGTGCCAGCAGCTCGACCGGGACTAGCTACGAGCAGTACTTC CASSSTGTSYEQYF TRBJ2-7 TRBD2 NA TRBV11-2
TGTGCCTGGAGTGTAGGGACGCCCTACAATGAGCAGTTCTTC CAWSVGTPYNEQFF TRBJ2-1 NA NA TRBV30
TGCGCCAGCAGCCAAGTCCCGGAGGGCCCCTACAATGAGCAGTTCTTC CASSQVPEGPYNEQFF TRBJ2-1 NA NA TRBV4-1
TGTGCCAGCAGCTTGGGCCCCGGTCCGCTTCCTGAAGCTTTCTTT CASSLGPGPLPEAFF TRBJ1-1 NA few TRBV7-3
TGTGCCAGCGGTGACAGCCACAATGAGCAGTTCTTC CASGDSHNEQFF TRBJ2-1 NA NA TRBV27
TGCGCCAGCAGCCACGATACGCGTGGGACAGGGGTGACAGATACGCAGTATTTT CASSHDTRGTGVTDTQYF TRBJ2-3 TRBD1 NA TRBV4-3
TGCGCCAGCAGCCAACGTGGTGAGGTAGCGGCCCAAGAGACCCAGTACTTC CASSQRGEVAAQETQYF TRBJ2-5 NA NA TRBV4-1
TGTGCCAGCAGTGGGTTTCTTCACACTGAAGCTTTCTTT CASSGFLHTEAFF TRBJ1-1 NA NA TRBV6-5
TGTGCCAGTAGTATTGGCCTCGGGCTCCACGAGCAGTACTTC CASSIGLGLHEQYF TRBJ2-7 NA NA TRBV19
TGTGCCAGCAGCCCCAGCGACGGATATGAAAAACTGTTTTTT CASSPSDGYEKLFF TRBJ1-4 NA NA TRBV7-9
TGTGCCAGCAGCGATTCCGGGACTAGCGGAACCTACGAGCAGTACTTC CASSDSGTSGTYEQYF TRBJ2-7 TRBD2 NA TRBV9
TGTGCCACCGCCGGGACTAGCGGGAGGGGGGGCACCGGGGAGCTGTTTTTT CATAGTSGRGGTGELFF TRBJ2-2 TRBD2 NA TRBV19
TGCAGCGTTGTCCAGGGCTACAATGAGCAGTTCTTC CSVVQGYNEQFF TRBJ2-1 NA NA TRBV29-1
TGTGCCAGCAGCAAAGGTAGGCTAGCGGGAGTGCCCTCCTACAATGAGCAGTTCTTC CASSKGRLAGVPSYNEQFF TRBJ2-1 NA NA TRBV21-1
TGTGCCAGCAGTACTACTAGCGGGCCCTTCTATGAGCAGTTCTTC CASSTTSGPFYEQFF TRBJ2-1 TRBD2 NA TRBV7-6
TGTGCCAGCTCCGAATACGGGACTTCCAATGAGCAGTTCTTC CASSEYGTSNEQFF TRBJ2-1 NA NA TRBV9
TGTGCCTGGAGCGCCTCGCGTTATGGCTACACCTTC CAWSASRYGYTF TRBJ1-2 NA NA TRBV30
TGTGCCAGCAGTTTTAACACTGGGGCCAACGTCCTGACTTTC CASSFNTGANVLTF TRBJ2-6 NA NA TRBV28
TGTGCCAGCAGTCCCATAGAGGGGATCGGAGAAAAACTGTTTTTT CASSPIEGIGEKLFF TRBJ1-4 NA NA TRBV6-5
TGTGCCAGCAGTTTTAGGCAGGCCAAAGAGACCCAGTACTTC CASSFRQAKETQYF TRBJ2-5 NA NA TRBV27
TGCGCCAGCACCGAGTGGGCAGTCTCCTACAATGAGCAGTTCTTC CASTEWAVSYNEQFF TRBJ2-1 NA NA TRBV10-2
TGTGCCAGCAGCCAAGAGGGCACGGGACTAGCGGGGGTTTTAGATACGCAGTATTTT CASSQEGTGLAGVLDTQYF TRBJ2-3 TRBD2 NA TRBV2
TGTGCCAGCAGTTCAACAGGAGTTCTCCTTGAAAAACTGTTTTTT CASSSTGVLLEKLFF TRBJ1-4 NA NA TRBV27
TGTGCCAGCAGCTCCTCGGTGACTGAAGCTTTCTTT CASSSSVTEAFF TRBJ1-1 NA NA TRBV6-6
TGTGCCAGCAGTTACGGGTCGGACCCGTACAATGAGCAGTTCTTC CASSYGSDPYNEQFF TRBJ2-1 NA NA TRBV6-5
TGTGCCTGGAAACTAGCGGGAGCCTACGAGCAGTACTTC CAWKLAGAYEQYF TRBJ2-7 TRBD2 NA TRBV30
TGTGCCAGCAGCTCCGGACGGGGGAACACTGAAGCTTTCTTT CASSSGRGNTEAFF TRBJ1-1 NA NA TRBV7-6
TGCGCCAGCAGCCAAGAAGAGGCGGGCTTATCTTTCAATGAGCAGTTCTTC CASSQEEAGLSFNEQFF TRBJ2-1 NA NA TRBV4-3
TGTGCCAGCAGCTTTACGAGGGAGATCGGGGAGCTGTTTTTT CASSFTREIGELFF TRBJ2-2 NA NA TRBV11-3
TGCAGCGTCTGGGCAGGGAACAATCAGCCCCAGCATTTT CSVWAGNNQPQHF TRBJ1-5 NA NA TRBV29-1
TGTGCCATCAGAGTCGGGACGGGCTTTAGCAATCAGCCCCAGCATTTT CAIRVGTGFSNQPQHF TRBJ1-5 NA NA TRBV10-3
TGTGCCAGCAGCGTAGCTTGGGGGAGAGGAAGCTACAATGAGCAGTTCTTC CASSVAWGRGSYNEQFF TRBJ2-1 NA NA TRBV9
TGTGCCAGTAGTCCGGGGGCGAACACTGAAGCTTTCTTT CASSPGANTEAFF TRBJ1-1 NA NA TRBV19
TGTGCCAGCAGTTGGACAGGGAACACTGAAGCTTTCTTT CASSWTGNTEAFF TRBJ1-1 TRBD1 NA TRBV27